There are a few counts of the clone carrying this T cell receptor beta chain. Each CDR3 protein gets one entry after TCRdb re-called the RT-PCR reads with MiXCR. The sample lists some 2,000 distinct CDR3 sequences, roughly 19% seen once, with around 11% in the top ten. J was trimmed by 6 bases and V by 10 bases; bases with no gene match: 8. The CDR3 covers 12 residues. The germline V gene encodes CDR1 ENHRY and CDR2 SYGVKD. This sample was taken from a study of patients and donors after allogeneic stem cell transplantation. The TCR comes from a human donor who was either an allogeneic HSCT recipient or a stem cell or donor lymphocyte infusion donor (not recorded which). It is not recorded whose cells these are; they may come from a transplant donor. The J gene is TRBJ1-2, the V gene TRBV10-3, with 7 nucleotides matching TRBD1. The sample consisted of blood, either unsorted or a sorted T cell fraction (not recorded which). This CDR3 is CATGDRDHGYTF. DNA for the CDR3: TGTGCCACCGGCGACAGGGATCATGGCTACACCTTC.